A selection of T cell receptor beta chains follows, all from one sample in a study of blood T cells in healthy people across ages. TCRdb itself ran the 5' RACE reads through MiXCR, one entry per CDR3 protein. The sample includes 550,000 to 750,000 distinct CDR3 sequences, around a fifth seen only once; the top ten take approximately 3.6%. Source material: blood. Receptor source: a man in his 70s in good health. CDR3s include the opening cysteine and the closing phenylalanine or tryptophan. The D gene is left open where the match is weak. Clone sizes are given selectively: once, few, many, or a class where the clone is expanded.

V gene	J gene	D gene	clone size	CDR3 length	CDR3 DNA	CDR3 protein
TRBV7-3	TRBJ1-1	-	-	15	TGTGCCAGCAGCCAAGGGGGAACAGGGAATTCTGAAGCTTTCTTT	CASSQGGTGNSEAFF
TRBV4-1	TRBJ2-5	-	few	14	TGCGCCAGCAGCCCCGGGAGCCTAAAGGGGACCCAGTACTTC	CASSPGSLKGTQYF
TRBV12-3/TRBV12-4	TRBJ1-2	TRBD1	few	12	TGTGCCAGCACTCCCGGACAGGGGGGCTACACCTTC	CASTPGQGGYTF
TRBV20-1	TRBJ2-7	TRBD2	-	16	TGCAGTGCTAACATCCCGGGACTAGCGGGAGAATACGAGCAGTACTTC	CSANIPGLAGEYEQYF
TRBV25-1	TRBJ1-3	-	many	14	TGTGCCAGCAGTGAACCGGGGTCCGGAAACACCATATATTTT	CASSEPGSGNTIYF
TRBV7-9	TRBJ1-6	-	-	11	TGTGCCAGCAGCTCGAATTCACCCCTCCACTTT	CASSSNSPLHF
TRBV29-1	TRBJ2-7	-	few	13	TGCAGCGTTGGGGACGGCAGCTCCTACGAGCAGTACTTC	CSVGDGSSYEQYF
TRBV28	TRBJ2-7	-	few	15	TGTGCCAGCAGTATCGGGACGGTGAGCTCCTATGAGCAGTACTTC	CASSIGTVSSYEQYF
TRBV6-7	TRBJ2-4	-	-	17	TGTGCCAGCAGTTTTTGGTCGGGGGACCTAGCCAAAAACATTCAGTACTTC	CASSFWSGDLAKNIQYF
TRBV5-1	TRBJ2-7	TRBD1	-	15	TGCGCCAGCAGCTTCGACAGGGGACCCTCCTACGAGCAGTACTTC	CASSFDRGPSYEQYF
TRBV9	TRBJ2-7	TRBD1	-	15	TGTGCCAGCAGCGTAGGGACAGGCCCATCCTACGAGCAGTACTTC	CASSVGTGPSYEQYF
TRBV11-2	TRBJ1-3	-	few	13	TGTGCCAGCAGCTCCCAGCCTGGAAACACCATATATTTT	CASSSQPGNTIYF
TRBV11-3	TRBJ2-3	TRBD1	-	15	TGTGCCAGCAGCTTATACGGGACAGACACAGATACGCAGTATTTT	CASSLYGTDTDTQYF
TRBV11-2	TRBJ1-3	-	few	12	TGTGCCAGCAGCTTCAGGAGAAACACCATATATTTT	CASSFRRNTIYF
TRBV29-1	TRBJ1-1	-	few	12	TGCAGCGTAACCGCGGAGGGCACTGAAGTTTTCTTT	CSVTAEGTEVFF
TRBV29-1	TRBJ1-2	-	-	13	TGCAGCGTTTTTCAGGAACGTTTCTATGGCTACACCTTC	CSVFQERFYGYTF